The present entry profiles one T cell receptor beta chain with its context. The antigen is not known. With 60 Vbeta and 13 Jbeta primers, the PCR was carried out. Using immunoSEQ multiplex PCR, the repertoire was profiled, and TCRdb retains in-frame clones only, with some absent. Seen here are some 150,000 clones, roughly four fifths observed once, and the top ten hold roughly 7.7%. This specimen comes from a study of cytomegalovirus exposure and HLA in healthy donors. Study observations and caveats: In a later analysis, productive TCRs from donors in an Asian-associated ancestry cluster reportedly carried fewer N-insertions than the cohort mean. Common viral pathogens seemed to be connected with several of the most significant clusters, according to a later analysis. V- and J-gene trimming in TCR beta was tied to a missense DCLRE1C variant by an analysis performed later.

The CDR3 extends over 17 amino acids. Germline V gives CDR1 MNHEY, CDR2 SMNVEV (reference sequence). The V gene end was trimmed by 3 bases and the J gene end by 0 bases; junction bases not matched to a gene: 7. The sequenced sample was PBMCs. The source is a woman aged 45-65 years in good health and CMV-seropositive. V is TRBV27 and J is TRBJ2-1; 8 bases map to TRBD2. DNA for the CDR3: TGTGCCAGCAGTTTCAAACTAGCGGAGGGCTCCTACAATGAGCAGTTCTTC. Protein product: CASSFKLAEGSYNEQFF.